This T cell receptor beta chain was observed in a study of T cells in Graves' hyperthyroidism and ophthalmopathy. The CDR3 is made up of 14 amino acids. Trimming took 3 bases from V and 2 from J, leaving 11 bases between them. The germline CDR1 and CDR2 sequences are DFQATT and SNEGSKA (reference sequence). Researchers took RNA transcripts and amplified the TCR beta CDR3 regions from them. Initially, a first-round RT-PCR of the TCR CDR3 employed the HTBI primer set. MiXCR was run by TCRdb on the multiplex PCR reads, yielding one entry per CDR3 protein. The sample carries roughly 570,000 distinct CDR3 sequences, approximately 14% recorded once. A few counts support this clonotype. When ophthalmopathy did not progress within 18 months, Graves' hyperthyroidism was considered stable.

The rearrangement uses TRBV20-1 and TRBJ2-1; weak D call: TRBD2 (6 bases). The sequenced sample was blood. This TCR was sampled from a woman in her twenties or thirties with Graves' hyperthyroidism. CDR3 residues: CSASGGETYNEQFF. CDR3 DNA sequence: TGCAGTGCTAGTGGCGGGGAAACCTACAATGAGCAGTTCTTC.